This section outlines one T cell receptor beta chain sequence together with its context. Its antigen specificity is not known. Base qualities are not recorded, but no much larger clone differs from it by a single base. TCRbeta CDR3 regions were amplified from genomic DNA by means of the immunoSEQ Assay, a bias-controlled multiplex PCR. From the authors' description of their analysis: Within the assay, amplification of reference gene primers was used to estimate how many nucleated cells each sample contained. Sequence reads were collapsed and filtered to measure the absolute abundance of every unique TCRbeta CDR3 rearrangement. For each sample, productive Simpson clonality was calculated as the square root of Simpson's diversity index across productive rearrangements. TCRdb mirrors the immuneACCESS table, restricted to in-frame sequences. Some clones are absent from its copies; in checked studies, under half trace to an unresolved V gene, and the reason for the others is unknown. That table gives V, J and clone size, and the DNA gave D and trimming. This sample holds some 260,000 clones; approximately 79% were observed only once. The ten largest account for about 4% of the sample.

This sample is drawn from a study of blood T cell repertoires in COVID-19 (dated by TCRdb to 2020 to 2022). Describing the broader study: Samples from collaborators originated in the United States, Italy and Spain and spanned both the acute and convalescent phases of COVID-19. The repertoires were released in a freely available public database intended as a resource for research on the immune response to SARS-CoV-2. The prospective study material was composed of cDNA or gDNA derived from T cells, B-cell-depleted T cells, or PBMCs. The samples were drawn from the first 160 participants of the ongoing ImmuneRACE study and from 1,200 or so subjects provided by 6 global collaborators. A de-identified subject ID, COVID-19 status, age in years and sex were almost always included in the sample metadata. Where available, HLA class I and class II types were taken from metadata supplied by the sample provider and were not determined by assay-based typing. Subjects who had been exposed to COVID-19, were actively infected with it, or had recovered from it provided the deeply sampled blood TCRbeta repertoires that made up the dataset.

Spanning cysteine to phenylalanine, the CDR3 consists of 15 amino acids. Only the CDR3 DNA stays, 45 bases, in frame from base 1. Trimming costs V 6 bases and J 7 bases, and their ends lie 20 bases apart. Looking up the germline V gene yields CDR1 SGHRS and CDR2 YFSETQ. Each collaborating institution followed its own protocols to collect whole blood in K2EDTA tubes. For TCRbeta analysis, collaborators shipped samples in one of three forms: frozen whole blood, isolated PBMCs, or DNA extracted from either of those sample types. What the study reported, not specific to this receptor: How much clinical and demographic metadata was included differed by source and by participant, and the metadata was provided uncurated.

The rearrangement joined TRBV5-1 to TRBJ2-1; the D gene is perhaps TRBD1, on 5 matching bases. Sequencing used peripheral blood. The sequence came from a middle-aged woman with active or convalescent COVID-19. The nucleotide sequence reads TGCGCCAGCACCTCCGGACAAGGATTGGTGAATGAGCAGTTCTTC. Its protein is CASTSGQGLVNEQFF.